One TCR beta chain is described in this entry. The assay was immunoSEQ multiplex PCR, and TCRdb's table has in-frame clones only and misses some. The sample includes about 24,000 clones, roughly 86% seen only once; the top ten take around 28%. This sample was taken from a study of blood T cell repertoires in COVID-19. This CDR3 has 13 amino acids. Germline CDR1 is MNHEY and CDR2 is SMNVEV (reference sequence). V trimming: 5 bases; J trimming: 5 bases; junction bases outside the gene matches: 5. The genes are TRBV27 and TRBJ1-2, with TRBD1 matching over 7 bases. This sequence was found in a human donor with active COVID-19. The donor label of this sample is uncertain. The sample taken for sequencing was peripheral blood. The CDR3 spells CASSLGQAYGYTF. The CDR3 region has the DNA TGTGCCAGCAGTCTAGGACAGGCTTATGGCTACACCTTC.